This TCR beta chain was identified in a study of shared clonotypes between healthy human individuals. On this clone: Its antigen remains unknown.

Broader study findings: Rarefaction indicated that sorted-subset sequencing remained incomplete although depth was large.

Original analysis: Filtering differed because ImmunoSEQ produced junction-only sequences that carried no quality scores. Clones were sequenced by immunoSEQ multiplex PCR, and TCRdb holds only the in-frame ones, with some missing. Clonal size and the V and J genes are those of that table, whereas D and trimming came from the DNA. This table has 800,000 or so clones, about 96% appearing once. It was CD45RO-negative cells, positively selected for CCR7, that made up naive CD8 cells, with terminally differentiated effector memory CD45RA+ cells excluded. Germline CDR1 is MNHNY and CDR2 is SVGAGI (reference sequence). V lost 8 bases and J lost 8; bases outside the gene matches: 11. This CDR3 region has 14 residues.

The chain combines TRBV6-6 with TRBJ2-1; 8 positions match TRBD2. The origin of this receptor is a man aged 25-45 years in good health. Sequenced: naive CD8+ T cells sorted from blood. As DNA, the CDR3 is TGTGCCAGCTCACCGGGACTAGGGAAGGATGAGCAGTTCTTC. This translates into CASSPGLGKDEQFF.